This T cell receptor beta chain was found in a study of Ad26.COV2.S vaccination and SARS-CoV-2 variants. Study-wide context: Ad26.COV2.S was injected intramuscularly once or twice, 56 days apart.

Germline V gives CDR1 LGHDT, CDR2 YNNKEL (reference sequence). V was clipped by 3 bases and J by 0 bases, with 3 bases between them. This CDR3 contains 13 residues. Treatment reported: roughly 19 received Ad26.COV2.S at low or high dose, single or two shots; about 5 received placebo; per-sample allocation not given. After the first vaccine or placebo injection, samples were drawn on day 63. Within Boston, the person who donated was an adult of 18-55 years. Ad26 vector vaccine expressed Wuhan-strain SARS-CoV-2 spike. The method was immunoSEQ multiplex PCR; TCRdb's version includes in-frame clones alone and lacks a portion of them. This sample yields approximately 480,000 clones, of which around 88% are seen a single time; roughly 12% belongs to the top ten.

This chain uses TRBV3-1 (or the pseudogene TRBV3-2) with TRBJ1-3; no firm D call. The source was peripheral blood, collected in a trial of Ad26.COV2.S vaccine versus placebo. The receptor was isolated from a person aged 18-60 years who received the Ad26.COV2.S COVID-19 vaccine or a placebo. CDR3 DNA sequence: TGTGCCAGCAGCCACATCTCTGGAAACACCATATATTTT. Translating it yields CASSHISGNTIYF.